The 20 T cell receptor beta chains listed next were all sequenced from one sample in a study of blood T cell repertoires in COVID-19. Profiled with immunoSEQ multiplex PCR; TCRdb holds only in-frame clones, not every one. The profile shows about 110,000 clones, about 80% of them singletons. The sample taken for sequencing was peripheral blood. These receptor sequences come from an elderly woman with active or convalescent COVID-19.

The chain combines TRBV12-3 or TRBV12-4 with TRBJ1-2; D perhaps matches TRBD1 (6 bases). The CDR3 consists of 13 residues. Trimming cost V 1 base and J 6 bases, with 9 bases left between them. The CDR3 region has the DNA TGTGCCAGCAGTTTAGGGCAGGGGAATGGCTACACCTTC. Its protein is CASSLGQGNGYTF.

The rearrangement joins TRBV18 to TRBJ1-2, with TRBD1 matching over 8 bases. CDR3 size: 15 residues. Germline CDR1 reads KGHSH; CDR2 reads LQKENI. Unmatched junction bases numbered 9, after V lost 3 bases and J lost 6 bases. The CDR3 coding sequence is TGTGCCAGCTCACCCAGCGCAGGGGGCATCCATGGCTACACCTTC. This encodes CASSPSAGGIHGYTF. Drawing the rest from reference TRBV18 and TRBJ1-2, the complete variable domain is NAGVMQNPRHLVRRRGQEARLRCSPMKGHSHVYWYRQLPEEGLKFMVYLQKENIIDESGMPKERFSAEFPKEGPSILRIQQVVRGDSAAYFCASSPSAGGIHGYTFGSGTRLTVV.

This rearrangement joins TRBV7-2 to TRBJ2-1, with TRBD1 matching over 7 bases. This CDR3 is built from 16 residues. From germline, CDR1 is SGHTA and CDR2 FQGNSA. Trimming cost V 1 base and J 0 bases; bases outside gene matches: 3. The CDR3 nucleotides are TGTGCCAGCAGCTTAGACAGGGACAGCTCCTACAATGAGCAGTTCTTC. It specifies CASSLDRDSSYNEQFF.

The V call is TRBV7-2, the J call TRBJ2-1, with 9 bases matching TRBD1. Looked up from germline, CDR1 is SGHTA and CDR2 is FQGNSA. V was pared by 5 bases and J by 7 bases, with 6 bases of the junction left unmatched. This CDR3 is built from 14 residues. CDR3 sequence reads: CASSGSGTGNEQFF. In DNA, the CDR3 is TGTGCCAGCAGCGGGTCCGGGACAGGGAATGAGCAGTTCTTC.

The chain employs TRBV30 and TRBJ2-3; TRBD2 is a possible D gene (6 bases). The CDR3 extends over 14 amino acids. The V end lost 1 base, the J end lost 1 base, and 9 bases lay between the germline ends. Germline CDR1 GTSNPN, CDR2 SVGIG (reference sequence). The CDR3 is CAWSGKRGTDTQYF. The CDR3 bases are TGTGCCTGGAGTGGTAAGCGGGGCACAGATACGCAGTATTTT.

The chain links TRBV5-8 to TRBJ2-7, with TRBD1 matching 11 bases. Germline trimming cut 4 bases from V and 2 bases from J; bases unmatched to any gene: 5. CDR1 is SGHTS and CDR2 is YDEGEE in the germline V gene. This CDR3 is built from 15 residues. The chain's CDR3 is CASSPRTGGPYEQYF. In DNA, the CDR3 is TGTGCCAGCAGCCCCCGGACAGGGGGCCCCTACGAGCAGTACTTC.

CDR3 sequence reads: CASREGSVVTEAFF. CDR3 bases: TGCGCCAGCAGGGAGGGGTCGGTGGTCACTGAAGCTTTCTTT. The V and J genes are TRBV5-1 and TRBJ1-1, with D tentatively TRBD1 (5 bases). Germline assignment: CDR1 SGHRS and CDR2 YFSETQ. The V gene lost 5 bases and the J gene lost 4 bases, with 15 bases spanning the gap. CDR3 length equals 14 residues.

The sample holds one count of this clone. The chain links TRBV30 to TRBJ2-1; D not resolved. The germline V gene has CDR1 GTSNPN and CDR2 SVGIG (reference sequence). Deletions cut 2 bases from V and 7 bases from J, with 6 bases between. The CDR3 loop spans 11 amino acids. The CDR3 region is CAWSYRNEQFF. CDR3 DNA: TGTGCCTGGAGTTACAGAAATGAGCAGTTCTTC.

The chain recombines TRBV27 with TRBJ1-5, with 7 bases identical to TRBD1. The CDR3 is 15 amino acids. Germline V gene sequence: CDR1 MNHEY, CDR2 SMNVEV (reference sequence). V gave up 4 bases and J gave up 2 bases; unmatched junction bases: 5. CDR3: CASSSRQGGNQPQHF. CDR3 DNA: TGTGCCAGCAGTTCTCGACAGGGAGGCAATCAGCCCCAGCATTTT.

The chain is built from TRBV2 and TRBJ1-1; tentative D call: TRBD1 (5 bases). Germline-derived CDR1 and CDR2 are SNHLY and FYNNEI. The germline V and J ends were trimmed by 9 bases and 8 bases, with 13 bases remaining between them. The CDR3 has 11 amino acids. CDR3 nucleotide sequence: TGTGCCAGAGGTCAGGAGGGGGAAGCTTTCTTT. Protein product: CARGQEGEAFF. Drawing the rest from reference TRBV2 and TRBJ1-1, the complete variable domain is EPEVTQTPSHQVTQMGQEVILRCVPISNHLYFYWYRQILGQKVEFLVSFYNNEISEKSEIFDDQFSVERPDGSNFTLKIRSTKLEDSAMYFCARGQEGEAFFGQGTRLTVV.

The J gene is TRBJ1-4, the V gene TRBV28; TRBD1 agrees at 10 bases. This CDR3 has 14 residues. With V trimmed by 4 bases and J by 8 bases, 4 bases remained unmatched. CDR1 and CDR2 (germline): MDHEN, SYDVKM. The CDR3 DNA reads as TGTGCCAGCAGTTCGGGACAGGGGAACGAAAAACTGTTTTTT. The encoded protein is CASSSGQGNEKLFF. The full variable domain, its missing parts supplied by reference TRBV28 and TRBJ1-4, is DVKVTQSSRYLVKRTGEKVFLECVQDMDHENMFWYRQDPGLGLRLIYFSYDVKMKEKGDIPEGYSVSREKKERFSLILESASTNQTSMYLCASSSGQGNEKLFFGSGTQLSVL.

The chain links TRBV6-5 to TRBJ1-1, with D tentatively TRBD1 (5 bases). Trimming cost V 7 bases and J 10 bases, with 19 bases left between them. Germline values: CDR1 MNHEY, CDR2 SVGAGI. This CDR3 has 13 amino acids. The CDR3 is CASIRHGSGAAFF. CDR3 nucleotide sequence: TGTGCCAGCATTAGACACGGGAGCGGGGCAGCTTTCTTT.

The rearrangement uses TRBV2 and TRBJ1-5; possible D gene TRBD1, 5 bases. Trimming removed 6 bases at V and 4 bases at J, with 16 bases between. Germline V gene lookup returns CDR1 SNHLY and CDR2 FYNNEI. The CDR3 totals 15 residues. CDR3 sequence: CASRYQGNQNQPQHF. DNA of the CDR3: TGTGCCAGCAGGTACCAGGGCAATCAGAATCAGCCCCAGCATTTT.

This clone has at least ten counts. The gene calls are TRBV7-2 and TRBJ2-6; D might be TRBD1 (5 bases). CDR1 and CDR2 from the germline V gene are SGHTA and FQGNSA. The CDR3 runs to 16 residues. V dropped 3 bases and J dropped 0 bases, with 9 bases sitting between them. The CDR3 bases are TGTGCCAGCAGCTTTACAGGTGGCTCTGGGGCCAACGTCCTGACTTTC. This translates into CASSFTGGSGANVLTF.

This rearrangement joins TRBV18 to TRBJ1-1; D unresolved. Between the trimmed V and J ends, which lost 4 bases and 0 bases, there was a span of 3 bases. CDR1 is KGHSH and CDR2 is LQKENI in the germline V gene. The CDR3 runs 12 residues. The CDR3 loop is CASSLMNTEAFF. DNA for the CDR3: TGTGCCAGCTCACTTATGAACACTGAAGCTTTCTTT.

The gene calls are TRBV25-1 and TRBJ2-3; TRBD2 matches at 7 bases. V was pared by 2 bases and J by 2 bases, with 7 bases of the junction left unmatched. This CDR3 is built from 16 residues. Germline CDR1 reads MGHDK; CDR2 reads SYGVNS. The CDR3 here is CASSEPGLPTTDTQYF. The CDR3 DNA reads TGTGCCAGCAGTGAACCGGGACTACCGACCACAGATACGCAGTATTTT. The full variable domain, its missing parts supplied by reference TRBV25-1 and TRBJ2-3, is EADIYQTPRYLVIGTGKKITLECSQTMGHDKMYWYQQDPGMELHLIHYSYGVNSTEKGDLSSESTVSRIRTEHFPLTLESARPSHTSQYLCASSEPGLPTTDTQYFGPGTRLTVL.

This clone is medium-sized (0.01 to 0.1%). The sample has other DNA sequences that encode this CDR3 too. The V and J genes are TRBV7-3 and TRBJ2-2, with 7 bases fitting TRBD2. With V trimmed by 8 bases and J by 5 bases, 5 bases remained unmatched. The CDR3 runs to 13 residues. Per the germline V gene, CDR1 is SGHTA and CDR2 is FQGTGA. In nucleotides, the CDR3 is TGTGCCAGCTCCACGGGGGGAACCGGGGAGCTGTTTTTT. The encoded protein is CASSTGGTGELFF.

The CDR3: CSVEGGRGADTQYF. CDR3 bases: TGCAGCGTTGAAGGCGGTCGGGGGGCAGATACGCAGTATTTT. This sequence joins TRBV29-1 and TRBJ2-3, with 7 bases matching TRBD2. Trimming removed 1 base from V and 4 bases from J; junction bases left unmatched: 5. CDR3 length equals 14 residues. CDR1 and CDR2 from the germline V gene are SQVTM and ANQGSEA.

This clone occurred a few times. V usage is TRBV29-1 and J usage is TRBJ1-1, with 7 positions matching TRBD1. After removal of 1 base from V and 6 bases from J, the junction contained 11 bases not matched to a gene. Looked up from germline, CDR1 is SQVTM and CDR2 is ANQGSEA. CDR3 length: 15 residues. The CDR3 sequence: CSVEGRRQGSPEAFF. The CDR3, as DNA: TGCAGCGTTGAAGGTCGACGACAGGGATCCCCTGAAGCTTTCTTT.

V gene TRBV28 combines with J gene TRBJ2-1; 10 bases are shared with TRBD2. Trimming removed 5 bases from V and 5 bases from J; junction bases left unmatched: 9. This CDR3 is built from 16 residues. The germline gives CDR1 MDHEN, CDR2 SYDVKM. CDR3 coding DNA: TGTGCCAGCAGTCCCCCAGGGACTAGCGAAAACAATGAGCAGTTCTTC. This codes for CASSPPGTSENNEQFF.